This TCR beta chain was identified during a study of early stage breast cancer tumors. Study results and caveats: Blood repertoires resembled normal breast more than tumor. Most shared enriched TCRB sequences were commonly generated ones. Compared with adjacent normal breast, tumors showed about 2.5-fold denser, more clonal T cells.

About this clone itself: The antigen is undetermined.

Profiling relied on immunoSEQ multiplex PCR, and the TCRdb table lists in-frame clones only, not all of them. The data show more than 65,000 clones, 80% seen once. V shed 2 bases and J shed 8 bases, with 13 bases lying between them. The CDR3 length is 14 residues. Germline CDR1 reads MDHEN; CDR2 reads SYDVKM. The rearrangement links TRBV28 to TRBJ2-1; either TRBD1 or TRBD2 may supply D (5 bases each). Sequencing was performed on blood. The sequence came from a person in their 40s with breast cancer. The CDR3: CASSLGGDADEQFF. As DNA, the CDR3 is TGTGCCAGCAGTTTAGGTGGGGACGCAGATGAGCAGTTCTTC.